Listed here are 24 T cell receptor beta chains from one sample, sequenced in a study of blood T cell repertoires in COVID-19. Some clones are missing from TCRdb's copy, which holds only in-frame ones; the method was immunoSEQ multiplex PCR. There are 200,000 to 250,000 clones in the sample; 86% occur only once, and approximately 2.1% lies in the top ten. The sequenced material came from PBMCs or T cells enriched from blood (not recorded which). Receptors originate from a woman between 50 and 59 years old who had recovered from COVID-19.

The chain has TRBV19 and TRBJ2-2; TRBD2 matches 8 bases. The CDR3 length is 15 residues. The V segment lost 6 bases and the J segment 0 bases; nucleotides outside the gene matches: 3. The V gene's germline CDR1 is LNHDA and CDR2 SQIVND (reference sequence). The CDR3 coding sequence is TGTGCCAGTAGCTTAGCGGGGTCGAACACCGGGGAGCTGTTTTTT. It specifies CASSLAGSNTGELFF.

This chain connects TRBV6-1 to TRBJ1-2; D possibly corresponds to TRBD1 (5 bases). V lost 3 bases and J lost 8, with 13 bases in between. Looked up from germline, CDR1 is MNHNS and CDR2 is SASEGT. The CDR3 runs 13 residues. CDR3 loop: CASSDVWGLGYTF. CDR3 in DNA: TGTGCCAGCAGTGATGTTTGGGGCCTGGGCTACACCTTC.

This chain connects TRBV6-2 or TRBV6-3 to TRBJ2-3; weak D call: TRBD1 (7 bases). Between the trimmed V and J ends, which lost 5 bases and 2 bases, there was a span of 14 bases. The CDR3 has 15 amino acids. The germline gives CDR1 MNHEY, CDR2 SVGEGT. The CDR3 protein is CASSLTGEATDTQYF. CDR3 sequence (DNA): TGTGCCAGCAGTCTAACAGGGGAGGCCACAGATACGCAGTATTTT.

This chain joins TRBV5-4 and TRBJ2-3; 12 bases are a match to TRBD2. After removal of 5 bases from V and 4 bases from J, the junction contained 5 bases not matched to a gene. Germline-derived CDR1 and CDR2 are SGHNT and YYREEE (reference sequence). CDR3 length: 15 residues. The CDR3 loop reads CASRASGRAPDTQYF. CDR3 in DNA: TGTGCCAGCAGGGCTAGCGGGAGGGCTCCAGATACGCAGTATTTT.

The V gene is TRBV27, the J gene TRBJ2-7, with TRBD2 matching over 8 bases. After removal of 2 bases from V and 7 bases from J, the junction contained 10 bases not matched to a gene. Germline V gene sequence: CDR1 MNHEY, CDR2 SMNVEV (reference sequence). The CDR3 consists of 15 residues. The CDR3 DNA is TGTGCCAGCAGTTTAATACCGGGAGGGCCAGTTGAGCAGTACTTC. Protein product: CASSLIPGGPVEQYF.

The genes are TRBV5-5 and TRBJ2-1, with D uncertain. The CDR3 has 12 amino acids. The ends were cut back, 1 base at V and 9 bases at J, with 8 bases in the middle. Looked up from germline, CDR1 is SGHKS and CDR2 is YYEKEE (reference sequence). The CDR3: CASSLPAGEQFF. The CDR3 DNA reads TGTGCCAGCAGCTTGCCGGCAGGTGAGCAGTTCTTC.

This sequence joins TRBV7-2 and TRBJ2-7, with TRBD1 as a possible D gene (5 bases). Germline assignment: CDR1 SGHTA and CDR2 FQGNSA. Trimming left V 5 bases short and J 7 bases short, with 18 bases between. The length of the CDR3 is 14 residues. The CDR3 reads CASSPWAGSWEQYF. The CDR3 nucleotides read TGTGCCAGCAGCCCTTGGGCAGGGTCTTGGGAGCAGTACTTC.

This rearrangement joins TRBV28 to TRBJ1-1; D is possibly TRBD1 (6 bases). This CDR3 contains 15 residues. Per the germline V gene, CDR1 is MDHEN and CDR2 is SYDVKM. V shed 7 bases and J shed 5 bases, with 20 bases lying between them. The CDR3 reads CASTLGGEGGTEAFF. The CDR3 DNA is TGTGCCAGCACTCTAGGGGGGGAGGGAGGAACTGAAGCTTTCTTT.

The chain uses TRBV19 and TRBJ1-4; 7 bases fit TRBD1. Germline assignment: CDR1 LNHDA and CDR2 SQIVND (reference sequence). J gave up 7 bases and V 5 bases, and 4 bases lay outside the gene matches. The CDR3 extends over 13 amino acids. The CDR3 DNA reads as TGTGCCAGTAGTCGACAGGGCGGTGAAAAACTGTTTTTT. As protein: CASSRQGGEKLFF.

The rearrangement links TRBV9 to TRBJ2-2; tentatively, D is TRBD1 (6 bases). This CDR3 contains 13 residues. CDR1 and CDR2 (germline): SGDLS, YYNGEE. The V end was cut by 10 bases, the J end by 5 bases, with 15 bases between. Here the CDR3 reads CASAGAGTGELFF. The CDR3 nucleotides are TGTGCCTCAGCAGGGGCAGGGACCGGGGAGCTGTTTTTT.

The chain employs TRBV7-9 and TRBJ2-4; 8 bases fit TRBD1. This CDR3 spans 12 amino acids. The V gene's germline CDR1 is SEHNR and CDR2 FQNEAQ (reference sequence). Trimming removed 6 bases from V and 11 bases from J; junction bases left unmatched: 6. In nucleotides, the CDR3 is TGTGCCAGCAGACATGGACAGGGCGTTCAGTACTTC. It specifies CASRHGQGVQYF.

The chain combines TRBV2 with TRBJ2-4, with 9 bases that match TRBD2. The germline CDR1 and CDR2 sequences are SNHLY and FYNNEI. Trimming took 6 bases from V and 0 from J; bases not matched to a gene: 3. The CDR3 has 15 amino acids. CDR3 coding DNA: TGTGCCAGCAGGGTAGCGGGGGTAGCCAAAAACATTCAGTACTTC. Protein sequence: CASRVAGVAKNIQYF.

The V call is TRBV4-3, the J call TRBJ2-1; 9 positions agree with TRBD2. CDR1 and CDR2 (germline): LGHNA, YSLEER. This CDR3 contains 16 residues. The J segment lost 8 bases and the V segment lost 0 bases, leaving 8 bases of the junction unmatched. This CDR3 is CASSQDPGGGAYEQFF. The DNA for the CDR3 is TGCGCCAGCAGCCAAGATCCGGGCGGGGGGGCCTATGAGCAGTTCTTC.

CDR3 nucleotide sequence: TGTGCCAGCAGTTACTCGACTAGCGGGAGCACAGATACGCAGTATTTT. Translation gives CASSYSTSGSTDTQYF. The rearrangement links TRBV6-2 or TRBV6-3 to TRBJ2-3; TRBD2 matches 10 bases. Germline V gives CDR1 MNHEY, CDR2 SVGEGT. CDR3 length equals 16 residues. The V gene end was trimmed by 0 bases and the J gene end by 0 bases; junction bases not matched to a gene: 0.

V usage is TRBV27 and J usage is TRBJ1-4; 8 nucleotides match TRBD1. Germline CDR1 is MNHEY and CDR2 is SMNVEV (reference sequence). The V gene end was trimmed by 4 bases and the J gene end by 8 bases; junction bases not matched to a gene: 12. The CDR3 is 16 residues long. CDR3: CASSSTRTDRDEKLFF. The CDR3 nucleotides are TGTGCCAGCAGTTCCACCCGAACGGACAGGGACGAAAAACTGTTTTTT.

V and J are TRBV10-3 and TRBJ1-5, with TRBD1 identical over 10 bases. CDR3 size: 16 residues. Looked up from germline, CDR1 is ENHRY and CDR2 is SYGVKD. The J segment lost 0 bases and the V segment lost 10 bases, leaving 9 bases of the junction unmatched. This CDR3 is CATRDRGTLSNQPQHF. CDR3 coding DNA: TGTGCCACCCGGGACAGGGGTACCCTTAGCAATCAGCCCCAGCATTTT.

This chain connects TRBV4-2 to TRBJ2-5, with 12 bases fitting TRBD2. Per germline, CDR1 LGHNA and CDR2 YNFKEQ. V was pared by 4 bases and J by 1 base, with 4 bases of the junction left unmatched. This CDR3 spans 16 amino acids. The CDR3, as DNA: TGTGCCAGCAGCCGCGGGACTAGCGGGTTCCAAGAGACCCAGTACTTC. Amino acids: CASSRGTSGFQETQYF.

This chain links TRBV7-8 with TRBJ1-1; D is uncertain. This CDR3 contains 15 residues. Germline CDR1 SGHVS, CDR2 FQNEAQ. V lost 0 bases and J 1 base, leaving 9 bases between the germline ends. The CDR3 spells CASSLALGGNTEAFF. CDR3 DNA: TGTGCCAGCAGCTTAGCGCTTGGAGGGAACACTGAAGCTTTCTTT. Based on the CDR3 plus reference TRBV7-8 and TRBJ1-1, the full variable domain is GAGVSQSPRYKVAKRGQDVALRCDPISGHVSLFWYQQALGQGPEFLTYFQNEAQLDKSGLPSDRFFAERPEGSVSTLKIQRTQQEDSAVYLCASSLALGGNTEAFFGQGTRLTVV.

This CDR3 is CANGAGVRPPLHF. Here the CDR3 DNA reads TGTGCCAACGGAGCGGGGGTTAGGCCACCCCTCCACTTT. The chain has TRBV7-8 and TRBJ1-6; the D gene is possibly TRBD1 (5 bases). The CDR3 length is 13 residues. CDR1 SGHVS and CDR2 FQNEAQ come from the germline V gene. V shed 10 bases and J shed 11 bases, with 18 bases lying between them.

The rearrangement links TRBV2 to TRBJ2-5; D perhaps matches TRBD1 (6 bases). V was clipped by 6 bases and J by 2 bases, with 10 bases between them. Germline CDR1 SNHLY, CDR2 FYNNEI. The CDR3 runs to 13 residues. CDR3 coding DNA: TGTGCCAGCAGCACCCAGGGGCAAGAGACCCAGTACTTC. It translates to CASSTQGQETQYF.

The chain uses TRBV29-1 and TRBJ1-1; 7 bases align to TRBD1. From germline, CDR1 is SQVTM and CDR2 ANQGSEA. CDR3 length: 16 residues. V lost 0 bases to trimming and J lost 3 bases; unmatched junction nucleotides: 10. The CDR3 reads CSVEDNQGVGYTEAFF. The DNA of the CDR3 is TGCAGCGTTGAAGATAACCAGGGGGTTGGGTACACTGAAGCTTTCTTT.

The CDR3 nucleotides are TGCGCCAGCAGCCAAGGGGGCAGCGCTCACGAGCAGTACTTC. Amino acid sequence: CASSQGGSAHEQYF. This chain joins TRBV4-3 and TRBJ2-7; a possible D gene is TRBD1 (5 bases). Germline V gene sequence: CDR1 LGHNA, CDR2 YSLEER. This CDR3 is built from 14 residues. With 1 base removed from V and 5 bases from J, the gap between germline ends came to 12 bases.

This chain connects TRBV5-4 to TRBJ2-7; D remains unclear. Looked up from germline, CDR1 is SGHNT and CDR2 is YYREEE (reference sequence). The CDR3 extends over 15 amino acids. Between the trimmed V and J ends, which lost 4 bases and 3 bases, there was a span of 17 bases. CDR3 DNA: TGTGCCAGCAGCGTTAGACCGGCGGATGGCTACGAGCAGTACTTC. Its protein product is CASSVRPADGYEQYF.

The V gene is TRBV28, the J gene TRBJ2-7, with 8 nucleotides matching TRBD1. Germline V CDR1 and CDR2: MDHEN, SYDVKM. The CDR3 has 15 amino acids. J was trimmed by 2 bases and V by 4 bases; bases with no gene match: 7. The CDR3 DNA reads TGTGCCAGCAGTTCGACCGGGACAGGAGCCTACGAGCAGTACTTC. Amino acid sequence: CASSSTGTGAYEQYF.